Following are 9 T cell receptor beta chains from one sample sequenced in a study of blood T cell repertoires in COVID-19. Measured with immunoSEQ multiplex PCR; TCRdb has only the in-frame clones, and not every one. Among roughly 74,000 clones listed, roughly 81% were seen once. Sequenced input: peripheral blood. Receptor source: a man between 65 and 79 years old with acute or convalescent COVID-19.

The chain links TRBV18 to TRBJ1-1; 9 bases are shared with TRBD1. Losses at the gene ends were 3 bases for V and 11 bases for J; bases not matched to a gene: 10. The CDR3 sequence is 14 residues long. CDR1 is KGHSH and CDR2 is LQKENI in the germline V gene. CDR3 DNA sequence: TGTGCCAGCTCACCTAGGACAGGGGTACGTGCGGCTTTCTTT. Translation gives CASSPRTGVRAAFF.

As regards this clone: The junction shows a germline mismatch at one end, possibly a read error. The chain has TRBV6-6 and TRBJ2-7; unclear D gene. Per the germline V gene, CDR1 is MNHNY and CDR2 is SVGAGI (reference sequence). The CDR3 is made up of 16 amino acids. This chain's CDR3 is CASNIGSGSNSYEQYF. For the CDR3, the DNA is TGTGCGAGCAATATCGGGTCCGGGTCTAACTCCTACGAGCAGTACTTC.

The CDR3: CASGRGTEAFF. The CDR3, as DNA: TGTGCCAGCGGAAGGGGCACTGAAGCTTTCTTT. The rearrangement uses TRBV6-5 and TRBJ1-1, with TRBD1 as a possible D gene (5 bases). CDR1 and CDR2 from the germline V gene are MNHEY and SVGAGI. V lost 8 bases, J lost 4 bases, and 8 bases lay in between. CDR3 length: 11 residues.

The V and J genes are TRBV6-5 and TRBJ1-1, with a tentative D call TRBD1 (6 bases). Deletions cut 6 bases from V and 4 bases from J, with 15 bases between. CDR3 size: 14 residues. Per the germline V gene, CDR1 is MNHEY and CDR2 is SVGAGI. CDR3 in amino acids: CASRYVGAVTEAFF. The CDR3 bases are TGTGCCAGCAGGTACGTGGGGGCCGTCACTGAAGCTTTCTTT.

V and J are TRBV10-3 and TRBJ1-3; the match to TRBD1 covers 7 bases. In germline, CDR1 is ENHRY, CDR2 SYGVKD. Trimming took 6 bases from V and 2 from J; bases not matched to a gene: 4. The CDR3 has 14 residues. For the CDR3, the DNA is TGTGCCATCAGGGCAGACAGGGCTGGAAACACCATATATTTT. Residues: CAIRADRAGNTIYF.

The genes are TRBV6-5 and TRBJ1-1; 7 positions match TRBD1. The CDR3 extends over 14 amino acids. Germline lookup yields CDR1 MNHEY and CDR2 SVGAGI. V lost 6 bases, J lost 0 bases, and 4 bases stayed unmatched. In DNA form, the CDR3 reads TGTGCCAGCAGCAGGGACAGATTGAACACTGAAGCTTTCTTT. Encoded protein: CASSRDRLNTEAFF.

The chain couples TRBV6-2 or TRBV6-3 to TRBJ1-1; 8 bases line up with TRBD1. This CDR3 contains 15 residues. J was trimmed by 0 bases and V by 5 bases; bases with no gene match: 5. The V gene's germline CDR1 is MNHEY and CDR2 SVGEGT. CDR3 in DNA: TGTGCCAGCAGTAACGGACAGGGAATGAACACTGAAGCTTTCTTT. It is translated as CASSNGQGMNTEAFF.

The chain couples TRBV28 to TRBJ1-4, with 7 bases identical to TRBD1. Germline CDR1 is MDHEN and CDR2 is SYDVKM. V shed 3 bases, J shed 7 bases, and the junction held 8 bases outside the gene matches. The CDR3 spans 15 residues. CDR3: CASSFDRDGGEKLFF. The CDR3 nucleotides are TGTGCCAGCAGTTTCGACAGGGATGGGGGTGAAAAACTGTTTTTT.

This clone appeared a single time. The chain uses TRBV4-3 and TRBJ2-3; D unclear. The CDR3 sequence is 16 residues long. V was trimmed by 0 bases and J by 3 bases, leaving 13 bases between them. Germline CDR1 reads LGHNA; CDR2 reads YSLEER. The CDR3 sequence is CASSQDRWALTDTQYF. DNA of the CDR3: TGCGCCAGCAGCCAAGATCGATGGGCCCTGACAGATACGCAGTATTTT.